This T cell receptor (beta chain) was sequenced during a study of blood T cell repertoires in COVID-19. Study details: Sites in the United States, Italy and Spain provided acute and convalescent COVID-19 samples.

Sequenced by immunoSEQ multiplex PCR; TCRdb stores in-frame clones only, minus some. The sample contains about 350,000 clones, approximately 89% of which appear only once. The CDR3 spans 15 residues. V lost 4 bases and J lost 5; bases outside the gene matches: 6. Germline CDR1 SGHRS, CDR2 YFSETQ. The sequencing sample was made of peripheral blood. The V call is TRBV5-1, the J call TRBJ1-6; 7 bases are shared with TRBD1. The clonotype comes from a woman aged 60-70 years with COVID-19, enrolled during active disease. CDR3 in DNA: TGCGCCAGCAGCATTATAGGACAGGATAATTCACCCCTCCACTTT. This encodes CASSIIGQDNSPLHF.